The rows below give T cell receptor beta chains drawn from one sample of a study of blood T cell repertoires in COVID-19. Generated by immunoSEQ multiplex PCR, the TCRdb table keeps only in-frame clones and is missing some. The table lists approximately 300,000 clones, roughly 90% of them singletons, with 15% to 20% in the top ten. Sequencing was carried out using PBMCs or T cells enriched from blood (not recorded which). These receptors all stem from a woman aged 30 to 39 who had recovered from COVID-19. The CDR3 runs from the conserved cysteine through the conserved F or W. A D gene is named only where the DNA matches it firmly.

D	V	J	DNA	CDR3
NA	TRBV2	TRBJ2-3	TGTGCCAACACTAACTCCGGGGCAGATACGCAGTATTTT	CANTNSGADTQYF
NA	TRBV5-4	TRBJ1-2	TGTGCCAGCAGCTTCTCTGGGCCCAGCCCTGCCTACACCTTC	CASSFSGPSPAYTF
TRBD1	TRBV19	TRBJ1-5	TGTGCCAGTAGTGGGGACAGACTTTATAGCAATCAGCCCCAGCATTTT	CASSGDRLYSNQPQHF
NA	TRBV30	TRBJ1-1	TGTGCCTGGAGTCGTACCTCAGAAATAAACACTGAAGCTTTCTTT	CAWSRTSEINTEAFF
TRBD1	TRBV24-1	TRBJ2-5	TGTGCCACCAGTGAGGCGGGGACAGGAGGTGAGACCCAGTACTTC	CATSEAGTGGETQYF
NA	TRBV5-8	TRBJ2-6	TGTGCCAGCAGCTTGACGCGAACAGGCTCTGGGGCCAACGTCCTGACTTTC	CASSLTRTGSGANVLTF
TRBD2	TRBV10-3	TRBJ2-1	TGTGCCATCAATAGCGGGACGTCGTACAATGAGCAGTTCTTC	CAINSGTSYNEQFF
TRBD1	TRBV28	TRBJ1-4	TGTGCCAGCAGTCCGCCGGGACAGGGGGCGGGCAATGAAAAACTGTTTTTT	CASSPPGQGAGNEKLFF
NA	TRBV27	TRBJ2-4	TGTGCCAGCAGTTTAGGGGGCCCGTGGAACATTCAGTACTTC	CASSLGGPWNIQYF
NA	TRBV5-1	TRBJ1-1	TGCGCCAGCAGTGTGGAGCAGAACACTGAAGCTTTCTTT	CASSVEQNTEAFF
TRBD2	TRBV3-1/TRBV3-2	TRBJ2-5	TGTGCCAGCAGCCTGGGACTAGCGGGAGGCGATCAAGAGACCCAGTACTTC	CASSLGLAGGDQETQYF
NA	TRBV7-9	TRBJ1-1	TGTGCCAGCAGCTTAGGGGATGGACTCCTGGGGGCTTTCTTT	CASSLGDGLLGAFF
NA	TRBV27	TRBJ2-7	TGTGCCAGCAGACCCTACATGGGGCGAGGACCGCGCTACGAGCAGTACTTC	CASRPYMGRGPRYEQYF
NA	TRBV28	TRBJ1-5	TGTGCCAGCTCCTCGGGGGGACAGCCCCAGCATTTT	CASSSGGQPQHF
NA	TRBV4-1	TRBJ2-7	TGCGCCAGCAGCCAAGATTACTTCTACGAGCAGTACTTC	CASSQDYFYEQYF
NA	TRBV5-4	TRBJ2-3	TGTGCCAGCAGCTTGGAGGGTGGGAGGAAGACGCAGTATTTT	CASSLEGGRKTQYF
TRBD2	TRBV19	TRBJ2-3	TGTGCCAGTAGGGGAGGGAGCACAGATACGCAGTATTTT	CASRGGSTDTQYF
TRBD1	TRBV2	TRBJ1-2	TGTGCCATTAGGACAGGGGTCTTGCATGGCTACACCTTC	CAIRTGVLHGYTF
TRBD2	TRBV5-8	TRBJ2-2	TGTGCCAGCAGCCCCTCGACTAGCGGGGGTACCGGCGGGGAGCTGTTTTTT	CASSPSTSGGTGGELFF
TRBD2	TRBV12-3/TRBV12-4	TRBJ2-1	TGTGCCAGCAACCCCGGGGGGTTGGATGAGCAGTTCTTC	CASNPGGLDEQFF
TRBD1	TRBV13	TRBJ2-3	TGTGCCAGCAGCCTGGGACAGGAAGAAGATACGCAGTATTTT	CASSLGQEEDTQYF
NA	TRBV4-2	TRBJ2-7	TGTGCCAGCAGCCAAGATAGGATGAGGGAGCAGTACTTC	CASSQDRMREQYF
NA	TRBV3-1/TRBV3-2	TRBJ2-7	TGTGCCAGCAGCGACTTTGACAGAGCCTACGAGCAGTACTTC	CASSDFDRAYEQYF
NA	TRBV10-3	TRBJ1-4	TGTGCCATCAGTGATGGGGGGAAGGAAGAAAAACTGTTTTTT	CAISDGGKEEKLFF
TRBD1	TRBV18	TRBJ1-6	TGTGCCAGCGGGGGACAGGGAAATTCACCCCTCCACTTT	CASGGQGNSPLHF
NA	TRBV7-3	TRBJ2-1	TGTGCCAGCAGCTTAACCGGTACAGGATTCAATGAGCAGTTCTTC	CASSLTGTGFNEQFF
TRBD1	TRBV5-1	TRBJ2-5	TGCGCCAGCAGCAGGGGGCGCTTGGAGACCCAGTACTTC	CASSRGRLETQYF
NA	TRBV28	TRBJ2-7	TGTGCCAGCAGTTTAACTAGCCCGGGCGAGCAGTACTTC	CASSLTSPGEQYF
NA	TRBV4-1	TRBJ1-2	TGCGCCAGCAGCCAAGTTCAGGGCCGTGGGGGCTACACCTTC	CASSQVQGRGGYTF
NA	TRBV14	TRBJ2-7	TGTGCCAGCAGCCCGCGCACGTGGTACGAGCAGTACTTC	CASSPRTWYEQYF
TRBD2	TRBV2	TRBJ2-1	TGTGCCAGCGAGGAGCGGGGTTACTCCTACAATGAGCAGTTCTTC	CASEERGYSYNEQFF
TRBD2	TRBV7-2	TRBJ2-5	TGTGCCAGCAGCTTATTGCGGACTAGCGGGAGGGGGCAAGAGACCCAGTACTTC	CASSLLRTSGRGQETQYF
NA	TRBV27	TRBJ2-1	TGTGCCAGCAGTCCTCAACCACTCCTAGAGCAGTTCTTC	CASSPQPLLEQFF
TRBD2	TRBV7-8	TRBJ2-1	TGTGCCAGCAGCTTAGGAGTGGGGGACTATATTCTTAATGAGCAGTTCTTC	CASSLGVGDYILNEQFF
TRBD2	TRBV15	TRBJ2-2	TGTGCCACCAGCATTACTAGCGGGATCGTCGGGGAGCTGTTTTTT	CATSITSGIVGELFF
TRBD1	TRBV6-5	TRBJ2-7	TGTGCCAGCAGCAACCACAGGGGGCTCTACGAGCAGTACTTC	CASSNHRGLYEQYF
TRBD1	TRBV10-3	TRBJ1-2	TGTGCCATCAGCGGAGGACAGGGCGCTTATGGCTACACCTTC	CAISGGQGAYGYTF
NA	TRBV4-3	TRBJ1-5	TGCGCCAGCAGCCAAGCCCCGGTCAAGTTTAGCAATCAGCCCCAGCATTTT	CASSQAPVKFSNQPQHF
NA	TRBV5-5	TRBJ1-3	TGTGCCAGCAGTATTTCTGGAAACACCATATATTTT	CASSISGNTIYF
NA	TRBV7-3	TRBJ1-4	TGTGCCAGCAAACCACAGCCCAAGAATTTT	CASKPQPKNF
NA	TRBV4-2	TRBJ1-6	TGTGCCAGCAGCCAAGATAATCCACCCCTCCACTTT	CASSQDNPPLHF
TRBD2	TRBV19	TRBJ2-7	TGTGCCAGTAGTCCGCGGGAGGGGTCGAACGAGCAGTACTTC	CASSPREGSNEQYF